This T cell receptor (beta chain) appears in the sequencing data of a study of identifying expanded T cells in peripheral blood. Sequenced by immunoSEQ multiplex PCR; TCRdb stores in-frame clones only, minus some. The sample shows around 130,000 clones, approximately 86% of them seen only once. The ends lost 4 bases at V and 2 bases at J; junction bases unmatched: 5. The germline V gene has CDR1 SGHNT and CDR2 YENEEA. CDR3 length equals 15 residues. The genes are TRBV11-3 and TRBJ2-7, with 10 bases that match TRBD2. The sequenced sample was blood. This clonotype originated in a person aged 18-70 years in good health. CDR3 nucleotide sequence: TGTGCCAGCAGCTCGGGACTAGCGTTCCCCTACGAGCAGTACTTC. Amino acid sequence: CASSSGLAFPYEQYF. Drawing the rest from reference TRBV11-3 and TRBJ2-7, the complete variable domain is EAGVVQSPRYKIIEKKQPVAFWCNPISGHNTLYWYLQNLGQGPELLIRYENEEAVDDSQLPKDRFSAERLKGVDSTLKIQPAELGDSAVYLCASSSGLAFPYEQYFGPGTRLTVT.